This TCR beta chain is drawn from a study of CD8 T cells in ankylosing spondylitis. One entry per CDR3 protein results from TCRdb running MiXCR on the 5' RACE reads. The sample has around 25,000 distinct CDR3 sequences, 10% to 15% seen once. CDR1 is SQVTM, CDR2 ANQGSEA, per germline. The CDR3 has 14 residues. Trimming shortened V by 3 bases and J by 4 bases, and 15 bases separated the two germline ends. The chain uses TRBV29-1 and TRBJ1-1; a weak D match, TRBD1 (6 bases). The TCR comes from a male donor with ankylosing spondylitis or in good health (not recorded which). The sample consisted of blood. The CDR3 protein is CSVDWGEGGTEAFF. Here the CDR3 DNA reads TGCAGCGTTGATTGGGGGGAAGGGGGCACTGAAGCTTTCTTT.